This T cell receptor (beta chain) was observed in a study of early T cells in non-severe SARS-CoV-2 infection. A single record per CDR3 protein comes from TCRdb applying MiXCR to the 5' RACE reads. The table includes 45,000 to 70,000 distinct CDR3 sequences, under 14% detected once. CDR3 length: 14 amino acids. J was trimmed by 3 bases and V by 4 bases; bases with no gene match: 4. CDR1 and CDR2 (germline): SGDLS, YYNGEE. The chain joins TRBV9 to TRBJ2-7; 10 positions agree with TRBD2. The sample was whole blood. This TCR came from an adult who was a healthcare worker with PCR-confirmed SARS-CoV-2 infection or an uninfected control (not recorded which). The CDR3 sequence is CASSPGTSVYEQYF. The CDR3 DNA sequence: TGTGCCAGCAGCCCCGGGACTAGCGTCTACGAGCAGTACTTC.